A selection of T cell receptor beta chains follows, all from one sample in a study of blood T cell repertoires in COVID-19. Libraries were prepared by immunoSEQ multiplex PCR; TCRdb keeps only in-frame clonotypes and omits some of them. The repertoire holds roughly 220,000 clones, about 80% seen once, with roughly 3% in the top ten. The sample comprised peripheral blood. All receptors come from a woman between 25 and 40 years old who had recovered from COVID-19. CDR3s include the opening cysteine and the closing phenylalanine or tryptophan. The D gene is left open where the match is weak.

d_call | j_call | v_call | cdr3_aa | cdr3_nt
TRBD1 | TRBJ1-5 | TRBV6-5 | CASSPGGGQPQHF | TGTGCCAGCAGCCCAGGGGGTGGTCAGCCCCAGCATTTT
NA | TRBJ2-7 | TRBV6-2/TRBV6-3 | CASSYLGDEQYF | TGTGCCAGCAGTTACTTGGGAGACGAGCAGTACTTC
TRBD2 | TRBJ2-1 | TRBV10-1 | CASSARLADEQFF | TGCGCCAGCAGTGCGAGACTAGCGGATGAGCAGTTCTTC
NA | TRBJ2-2 | TRBV28 | CASSLLTGELFF | TGTGCCAGCAGCCTACTCACCGGGGAGCTGTTTTTT
NA | TRBJ2-7 | TRBV7-2 | CASSTPTDRPLSYEQYF | TGTGCCAGCAGCACGCCAACCGACAGGCCTCTCTCCTACGAGCAGTACTTC
TRBD2 | TRBJ2-1 | TRBV6-5 | CASMGSGGPNEQFF | TGTGCCAGCATGGGCTCGGGAGGGCCAAATGAGCAGTTCTTC
NA | TRBJ2-7 | TRBV6-5 | CASSYSLGLPYYEQYF | TGTGCCAGCAGTTACTCCTTGGGACTCCCCTACTACGAGCAGTACTTC
TRBD2 | TRBJ2-7 | TRBV12-5 | CASGLGLAGNEQYF | TGTGCTAGTGGTCTGGGACTAGCGGGCAACGAGCAGTACTTC
TRBD2 | TRBJ2-1 | TRBV5-4 | CASSRTSGSYNEQFF | TGTGCCAGCAGCCGGACTAGCGGGAGCTACAATGAGCAGTTCTTC
TRBD2 | TRBJ2-7 | TRBV29-1 | CSVVGLVDSYEQYF | TGCAGCGTTGTCGGACTAGTCGACTCCTACGAGCAGTACTTC
TRBD2 | TRBJ2-1 | TRBV3-1/TRBV3-2 | CASSQELAGGNEQFF | TGTGCCAGCAGCCAAGAACTAGCGGGAGGTAATGAGCAGTTCTTC
TRBD2 | TRBJ2-2 | TRBV11-2 | CASSLTLAVNTGELFF | TGTGCCAGCAGCTTAACTCTAGCGGTCAACACCGGGGAGCTGTTTTTT